A selection of T cell receptor beta chains follows, all from one sample in a study of human T cells and chemical hapten exposure. TCRdb reanalysed the RACE reads using MiXCR and keeps one entry per CDR3 protein. Here the sample spans about 160,000 distinct CDR3 sequences, 28% being singletons. Sample: whole blood, taken in connection with sensitization to the hapten diphenylcyclopropenone (DPC). Receptors originate from a woman aged 18-29 years with alopecia areata. Some clones in this sample may be carry-over from other donors' samples. CDR3s include the opening cysteine and the closing phenylalanine or tryptophan. Each record gives: D gene, V gene, clone size, J gene, CDR3 protein, CDR3 DNA. A D gene is named only where the DNA matches it firmly. Size is stated for part of the rows, as once, few or many counts, or as a class when the clone is expanded.

NA	TRBV4-3	few	TRBJ2-3	CASSRQFTDTQYF	TGCGCCAGCAGCCGTCAATTCACAGATACGCAGTATTTT
NA	TRBV4-1	NA	TRBJ1-1	CASSQRDVTLNTEAFF	TGCGCCAGCAGCCAGAGGGACGTAACCTTGAACACTGAAGCTTTCTTT
NA	TRBV5-4	once	TRBJ2-1	CASSLFDGLSYNEQFF	TGTGCCAGCAGCTTGTTCGACGGGCTATCCTACAATGAGCAGTTCTTC
NA	TRBV7-2	NA	TRBJ1-3	CASSFLATGNTIYF	TGTGCCAGCAGCTTTCTAGCCACTGGAAACACCATATATTTT
NA	TRBV29-1	few	TRBJ2-2	CSVVGVPGELFF	TGCAGCGTTGTGGGAGTCCCCGGGGAGCTGTTTTTT
NA	TRBV27	NA	TRBJ1-5	CASSPDSSNQPQHF	TGTGCCAGCAGTCCGGACAGTAGCAATCAGCCCCAGCATTTT
NA	TRBV21-1	few	TRBJ1-3	CASSKALGGTRNTIYF	TGTGCCAGCAGCAAAGCGCTAGGGGGAACTCGAAACACCATATATTTT
NA	TRBV10-3	NA	TRBJ2-5	CAISESGLETQYF	TGTGCCATCAGTGAATCAGGGCTGGAGACCCAGTACTTC
NA	TRBV21-1	NA	TRBJ1-6	CASSTPVPDNSPLHF	TGTGCCAGCAGCACTCCCGTTCCGGACAATTCACCCCTCCACTTT
NA	TRBV7-2	NA	TRBJ1-1	CASSQQRIEAFF	TGTGCCAGCAGCCAACAGCGTATTGAAGCTTTCTTT